These 29 T cell receptor beta chains came from one sample sequenced in a study of human T cells and chemical hapten exposure. The sample's time point: pre-sensitization, week 0. This sample's treatment: therapeutic diphenylcyclopropenone sensitization with weekly scalp DPC. From the RACE reads, TCRdb called clonotypes with MiXCR, one entry per CDR3 protein. This sample carries about 51,000 distinct CDR3 sequences, about 9.2% of them seen once, and the ten largest clones take 11% to 15%. The sequenced sample was whole blood, obtained in connection with sensitization to the hapten diphenylcyclopropenone (DPC). These receptors all stem from a middle-aged woman with alopecia areata. Some clones in this sample may be carry-over from other donors' samples.

The V gene is TRBV7-8, the J gene TRBJ2-2, with D uncertain. The V end was cut by 1 base, the J end by 4 bases, with 13 bases between. The germline CDR1 and CDR2 sequences are SGHVS and FQNEAQ. This CDR3 region has 16 residues. The CDR3 here is CASSLGFGQITGELFF. The CDR3 DNA sequence: TGTGCCAGCAGCTTAGGATTTGGGCAGATCACCGGGGAGCTGTTTTTT.

The chain links TRBV3-1 to TRBJ2-5; D is uncertain. This CDR3 is built from 15 residues. V shed 0 bases and J shed 5 bases, with 13 bases lying between them. Germline V CDR1 and CDR2: LGHDT, YNNKEL (reference sequence). This CDR3 reads CASSQDRLQIETQYF. CDR3 DNA: TGTGCCAGCAGCCAAGATCGTCTGCAGATTGAGACCCAGTACTTC.

The chain carries TRBV5-4 and TRBJ2-5; TRBD2 might be the D (5 bases). CDR3 length: 14 residues. The germline CDR1 and CDR2 sequences are SGHNT and YYREEE (reference sequence). With 4 bases removed from V and 3 bases from J, the gap between germline ends came to 13 bases. CDR3 residues: CASSLPGEKETQYF. CDR3 nucleotide sequence: TGTGCCAGCAGCCTGCCCGGGGAGAAAGAGACCCAGTACTTC.

This clonotype was detected a few times. Since the CDR3 does not end with the conserved phenylalanine or tryptophan, this likely comes from a read error. It is unclear where the CDR3 begins or ends on the DNA, so no DNA is shown, and the CDR3 is as TCRdb lists it. The rearrangement uses TRBV6-4 and TRBJ2-7; the D call TRBD2 from the table was never checked on the DNA. Germline values: CDR1 MRHNA, CDR2 SNTAGT. The CDR3 has 10 amino acids, counting both end residues. The CDR3 here is CASRPGTALL.

This clonotype has a count of ten or more. This sequence joins TRBV29-1 and TRBJ2-3; 8 bases are shared with TRBD1. The CDR3 is 14 amino acids. J lost 3 bases, V lost 4 bases, and 6 bases had no gene match. Germline CDR1 SQVTM, CDR2 ANQGSEA. This CDR3 is CSVGQGAGTDTQYF. CDR3 DNA: TGCAGCGTTGGCCAGGGGGCTGGGACAGATACGCAGTATTTT.

This clonotype was counted a few times. This rearrangement joins TRBV2 to TRBJ2-1, with 9 nucleotides matching TRBD1. With 7 bases clipped from V and 4 bases from J, the junction kept 11 bases outside the gene matches. The CDR3 is made up of 16 amino acids. The germline CDR1 and CDR2 sequences are SNHLY and FYNNEI. CDR3 loop: CASTTPRDREYNEQFF. In nucleotides, the CDR3 is TGTGCCAGCACAACCCCTCGGGACAGGGAGTACAATGAGCAGTTCTTC.

This clonotype has ten or more counts. The CDR3 bases are TGTGCCAGCAGCTTAAATTTAGGTCGAGAGACCCAGTACTTC. It is translated as CASSLNLGRETQYF. J is TRBJ2-5 and V is TRBV11-2; D ambiguous. V gave up 2 bases and J gave up 4 bases, with 11 bases separating them. Per germline, CDR1 SGHAT and CDR2 FQNNGV. The CDR3 covers 14 residues.

This clonotype occurred a few times. This chain links TRBV7-9 with TRBJ1-1; 9 bases align to TRBD1. The CDR3 is 17 amino acids. Losses at the gene ends were 4 bases for V and 5 bases for J; bases not matched to a gene: 14. Germline V lookup: CDR1 SEHNR, CDR2 FQNEAQ (reference sequence). Here the CDR3 reads CASSSRTGQGRGTEAFF. The DNA of the CDR3 is TGTGCCAGCAGCTCCCGAACGGGACAGGGTAGAGGAACTGAAGCTTTCTTT.

This clonotype occurred a few times. DNA for the CDR3: TGTGCCAGCAGTTCTCGGACGGCAAACACTGAAGCTTTCTTT. It specifies CASSSRTANTEAFF. The chain carries TRBV6-6 and TRBJ1-1; D is ambiguous. V gave up 4 bases and J gave up 2 bases, with 11 bases separating them. This CDR3 is built from 14 residues. Looked up from germline, CDR1 is MNHNY and CDR2 is SVGAGI (reference sequence).

V is TRBV7-2 and J is TRBJ1-1, with D unclear. CDR1 SGHTA and CDR2 FQGNSA come from the germline V gene. The CDR3 is 14 residues long. V lost 2 bases to trimming and J lost 4 bases, with 11 bases between them. The CDR3: CASSLSPGRTEAFF. CDR3 sequence (DNA): TGTGCCAGCAGCTTAAGTCCAGGACGCACTGAAGCTTTCTTT.

This clonotype was recorded a few times. The genes are TRBV12-3 or TRBV12-4 and TRBJ2-7; no definite D call. V lost 6 bases, J lost 1 base, and 16 bases lay in between. This CDR3 is 15 amino acids long. The CDR3 here is CASSNAPDGSYEQYF. CDR3 sequence (DNA): TGTGCCAGCAGCAACGCCCCGGACGGTTCCTACGAGCAGTACTTC.

The chain employs TRBV4-1 and TRBJ2-7; D may be TRBD1 (6 bases). V shed 0 bases and J shed 2 bases, with 20 bases lying between them. Germline CDR1 MGHRA, CDR2 YSYEKL. CDR3 length: 18 amino acids. CDR3 loop: CASSQDPRGTLPPYEQYF. DNA of the CDR3: TGCGCCAGCAGCCAAGATCCGAGGGGGACGCTCCCCCCCTACGAGCAGTACTTC.

At least ten counts were recorded for this clonotype. The rearrangement uses TRBV25-1 and TRBJ2-2; TRBD1 might be the D (6 bases). Trimming shortened V by 11 bases and J by 4 bases, and 11 bases separated the two germline ends. Germline loops: CDR1 MGHDK, CDR2 SYGVNS. This CDR3 is built from 12 residues. DNA for the CDR3: TGTGCCTACGAGGGGGTCACCGGGGAGCTGTTTTTT. It is translated as CAYEGVTGELFF.

This clonotype was seen at least ten times. The chain joins TRBV2 to TRBJ2-6, with 10 bases that match TRBD2. This CDR3 spans 17 amino acids. V was pared by 5 bases and J by 0 bases, with 4 bases of the junction left unmatched. Per the germline V gene, CDR1 is SNHLY and CDR2 is FYNNEI. The CDR3 loop is CASSYSGGASGANVLTF. The CDR3 coding sequence is TGTGCCAGCAGTTACAGCGGGGGGGCCTCTGGGGCCAACGTCCTGACTTTC. Full variable domain (remainder filled in from reference TRBV2 and TRBJ2-6): EPEVTQTPSHQVTQMGQEVILRCVPISNHLYFYWYRQILGQKVEFLVSFYNNEISEKSEIFDDQFSVERPDGSNFTLKIRSTKLEDSAMYFCASSYSGGASGANVLTFGAGSRLTVL.

The table lists this clonotype with many counts. CDR3 amino acids: CASSPPGQLYGYTF. The DNA of the CDR3 is TGCGCCAGCAGCCCACCGGGACAGCTCTATGGCTACACCTTC. The chain combines TRBV5-1 with TRBJ1-2; TRBD1 aligns across 7 bases. Trimming removed 4 bases from V and 4 bases from J; junction bases left unmatched: 7. The CDR3 spans 14 residues. Germline CDR1 SGHRS, CDR2 YFSETQ.

This clonotype was seen a few times. The chain recombines TRBV20-1 with TRBJ1-5; 8 positions agree with TRBD1. The germline V gene has CDR1 DFQATT and CDR2 SNEGSKA (reference sequence). This CDR3 comprises 14 residues. The ends lost 5 bases at V and 2 bases at J; junction bases unmatched: 5. The CDR3 region is CSAFGQGGNQPQHF. The CDR3 region has the DNA TGCAGTGCTTTCGGACAGGGAGGCAATCAGCCCCAGCATTTT.

This clonotype was counted ten times or more. The chain combines TRBV14 with TRBJ2-5, with D perhaps assigned TRBD1 or TRBD2 (5 bases each). Germline V CDR1 and CDR2: SGHDN, FVKESK. Trimming took 8 bases from V and 4 from J, leaving 14 bases between them. There are 13 residues in the CDR3. The CDR3 DNA is TGTGCCAGCTCCCGGGGCGTCGGAGAGACCCAGTACTTC. Translated: CASSRGVGETQYF.

Ten or more counts support this clonotype. Written as DNA, the CDR3 is TGCAGTGCCGCGCCCTTCTACACCTTC. This gives the protein CSAAPFYTF. The rearrangement uses TRBV20-1 and TRBJ1-2; no clear D. Germline CDR1 is DFQATT and CDR2 is SNEGSKA (reference sequence). The CDR3 length is 9 residues. V was cut by 6 bases and J by 10 bases, with 9 bases left in between.

The rearrangement joins TRBV12-3 or TRBV12-4 to TRBJ1-2; perhaps TRBD1 as D (5 bases). Trimming removed 8 bases from V and 3 bases from J, with 10 bases in between. The CDR3 extends over 12 amino acids. The CDR3 DNA sequence: TGTGCCAGCCGGGGAGGGGACTATGGCTACACCTTC. This codes for CASRGGDYGYTF.

This chain connects TRBV6-2 or TRBV6-3 to TRBJ1-5; possible D gene TRBD1, 6 bases. Germline values: CDR1 MNHEY, CDR2 SVGEGT. This CDR3 region has 14 residues. Trimming shortened V by 6 bases and J by 5 bases, and 14 bases separated the two germline ends. CDR3 sequence (DNA): TGTGCCAGCAGCCGAAGGACAGCATATCAGCCCCAGCATTTT. Amino acid sequence: CASSRRTAYQPQHF.

This clonotype was seen ten or more times. The CDR3 DNA is TGTGCCAGCAGCTTTGAGCGGGGGGGCGCAGATACGCAGTATTTT. This translates into CASSFERGGADTQYF. The gene calls are TRBV7-8 and TRBJ2-3; 10 bases match TRBD2. The ends lost 3 bases at V and 4 bases at J; junction bases unmatched: 4. The CDR3 totals 15 residues. From germline, CDR1 is SGHVS and CDR2 FQNEAQ.

The V call is TRBV7-8, the J call TRBJ2-3, with D possibly TRBD1 on 5 matching bases. Between the trimmed V and J ends, which lost 3 bases and 4 bases, there was a span of 8 bases. The CDR3 is 13 residues long. Germline CDR1 reads SGHVS; CDR2 reads FQNEAQ. CDR3 loop: CASSLTDPDTQYF. As DNA, the CDR3 is TGTGCCAGCAGCTTGACAGACCCAGATACGCAGTATTTT.

As to this clonotype: Given a much more abundant clone one base away, this may be a read error. This chain connects TRBV4-3 to TRBJ1-1; 8 bases are a match to TRBD1. Germline trimming cut 4 bases from V and 12 bases from J; bases unmatched to any gene: 13. The CDR3 length is 14 residues. Germline V gene lookup returns CDR1 LGHNA and CDR2 YSLEER. CDR3 nucleotides: TGCGCCAGCAGCCGAGTCGGGGTCGACAGGGGAACTTTCTTT. Translating gives CASSRVGVDRGTFF.

This clonotype was seen many times. This sequence joins TRBV6-1 and TRBJ1-1; 9 nucleotides match TRBD1. This CDR3 has 16 residues. Germline assignment: CDR1 MNHNS and CDR2 SASEGT. Trimming cost V 4 bases and J 4 bases; bases outside gene matches: 10. CDR3 in DNA: TGTGCCAGCAGTGCTACCGCCGGGACAGGGCCCACTGAAGCTTTCTTT. Residues: CASSATAGTGPTEAFF.

The J gene is TRBJ2-2, the V gene TRBV27; unclear D gene. Trimming took 2 bases from V and 2 from J, leaving 6 bases between them. CDR1 and CDR2 (germline): MNHEY, SMNVEV (reference sequence). This CDR3 region has 14 residues. CDR3 protein: CASSLKGNTGELFF. The CDR3 nucleotides read TGTGCCAGCAGTTTAAAGGGTAACACCGGGGAGCTGTTTTTT.

The V and J genes are TRBV9 and TRBJ2-2; D perhaps matches TRBD2 (6 bases). Per germline, CDR1 SGDLS and CDR2 YYNGEE. The V end lost 0 bases, the J end lost 5 bases, and 11 bases lay between the germline ends. There are 15 residues in the CDR3. In DNA, the CDR3 is TGTGCCAGCAGCGTAGCGGGGGTGAGGACCGGGGAGCTGTTTTTT. Amino acids: CASSVAGVRTGELFF. Drawing the rest from reference TRBV9 and TRBJ2-2, the complete variable domain is DSGVTQTPKHLITATGQRVTLRCSPRSGDLSVYWYQQSLDQGLQFLIQYYNGEERAKGNILERFSAQQFPDLHSELNLSSLELGDSALYFCASSVAGVRTGELFFGEGSRLTVL.

This clonotype was seen many times. The chain is built from TRBV29-1 and TRBJ2-7, with TRBD1 identical over 7 bases. The CDR3 is 11 residues long. V lost 5 bases to trimming and J lost 5 bases; unmatched junction nucleotides: 3. The germline V gene has CDR1 SQVTM and CDR2 ANQGSEA. CDR3 sequence: CSVRTGDEQYF. The CDR3 DNA reads TGCAGCGTTCGTACAGGGGACGAGCAGTACTTC.

Many counts were recorded for this clonotype. The gene calls are TRBV4-1 and TRBJ1-1, with D maybe TRBD1 (5 bases). The CDR3 runs 15 residues. V lost 1 base and J lost 1, with 10 bases in between. Looked up from germline, CDR1 is MGHRA and CDR2 is YSYEKL. CDR3 coding DNA: TGCGCCAGCAGCCAAGTGGGGGAGGGGAACACTGAAGCTTTCTTT. It encodes CASSQVGEGNTEAFF.

The table lists this clonotype with many counts. The chain carries TRBV12-3 or TRBV12-4 and TRBJ2-1; possible D gene TRBD2, 6 bases. V was trimmed by 2 bases and J by 4 bases, leaving 15 bases between them. This CDR3 region has 16 residues. This CDR3 reads CASSLSFGGTYNEQFF. The CDR3 DNA sequence: TGTGCCAGCAGTTTAAGTTTCGGGGGAACATACAATGAGCAGTTCTTC.